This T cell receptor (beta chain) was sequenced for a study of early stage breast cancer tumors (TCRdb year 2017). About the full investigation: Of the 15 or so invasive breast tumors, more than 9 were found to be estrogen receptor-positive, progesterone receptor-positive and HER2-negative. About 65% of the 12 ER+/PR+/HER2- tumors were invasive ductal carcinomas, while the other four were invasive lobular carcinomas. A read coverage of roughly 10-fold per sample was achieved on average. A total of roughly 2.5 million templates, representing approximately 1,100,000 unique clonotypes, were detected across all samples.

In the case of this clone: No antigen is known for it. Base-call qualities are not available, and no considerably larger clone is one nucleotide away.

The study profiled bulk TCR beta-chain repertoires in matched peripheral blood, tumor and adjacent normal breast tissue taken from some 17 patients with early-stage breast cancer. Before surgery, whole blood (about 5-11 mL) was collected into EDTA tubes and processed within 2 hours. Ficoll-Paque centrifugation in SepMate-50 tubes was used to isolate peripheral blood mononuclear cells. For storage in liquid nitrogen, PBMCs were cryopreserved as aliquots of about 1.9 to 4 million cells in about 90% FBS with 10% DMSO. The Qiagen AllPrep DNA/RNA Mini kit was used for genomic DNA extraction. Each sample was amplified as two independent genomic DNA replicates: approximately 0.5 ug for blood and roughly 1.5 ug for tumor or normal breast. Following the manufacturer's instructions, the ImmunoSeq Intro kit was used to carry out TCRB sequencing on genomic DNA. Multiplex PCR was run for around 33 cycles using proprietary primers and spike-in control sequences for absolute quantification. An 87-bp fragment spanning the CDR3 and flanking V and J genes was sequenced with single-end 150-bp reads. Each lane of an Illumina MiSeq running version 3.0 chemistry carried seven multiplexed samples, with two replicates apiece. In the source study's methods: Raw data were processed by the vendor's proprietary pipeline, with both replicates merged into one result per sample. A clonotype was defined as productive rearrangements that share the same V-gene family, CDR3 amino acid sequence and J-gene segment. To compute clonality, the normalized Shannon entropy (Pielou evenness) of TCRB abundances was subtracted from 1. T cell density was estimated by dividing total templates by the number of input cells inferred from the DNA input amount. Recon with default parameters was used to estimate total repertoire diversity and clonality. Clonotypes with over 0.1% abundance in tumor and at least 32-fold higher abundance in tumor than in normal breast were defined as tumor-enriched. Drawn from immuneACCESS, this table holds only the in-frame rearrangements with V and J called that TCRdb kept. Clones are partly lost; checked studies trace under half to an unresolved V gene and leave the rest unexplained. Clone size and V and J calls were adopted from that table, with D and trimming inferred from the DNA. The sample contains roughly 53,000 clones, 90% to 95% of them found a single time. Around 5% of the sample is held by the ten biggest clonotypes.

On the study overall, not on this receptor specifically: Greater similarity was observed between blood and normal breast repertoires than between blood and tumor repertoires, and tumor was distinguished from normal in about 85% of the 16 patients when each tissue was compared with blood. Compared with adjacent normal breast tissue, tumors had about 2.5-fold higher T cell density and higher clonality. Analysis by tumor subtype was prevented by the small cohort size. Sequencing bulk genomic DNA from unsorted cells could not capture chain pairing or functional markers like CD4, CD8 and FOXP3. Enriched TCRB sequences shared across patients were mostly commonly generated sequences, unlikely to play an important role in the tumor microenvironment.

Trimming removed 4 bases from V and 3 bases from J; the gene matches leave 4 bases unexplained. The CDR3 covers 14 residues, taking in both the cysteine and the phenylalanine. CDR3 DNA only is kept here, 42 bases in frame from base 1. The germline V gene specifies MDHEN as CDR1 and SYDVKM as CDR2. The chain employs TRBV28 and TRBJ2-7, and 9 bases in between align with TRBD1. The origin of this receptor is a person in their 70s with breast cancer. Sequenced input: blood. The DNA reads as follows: TGTGCCAGCAGTTCGCCGGGACAGGGCTACGAGCAGTACTTC. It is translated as CASSSPGQGYEQYF.